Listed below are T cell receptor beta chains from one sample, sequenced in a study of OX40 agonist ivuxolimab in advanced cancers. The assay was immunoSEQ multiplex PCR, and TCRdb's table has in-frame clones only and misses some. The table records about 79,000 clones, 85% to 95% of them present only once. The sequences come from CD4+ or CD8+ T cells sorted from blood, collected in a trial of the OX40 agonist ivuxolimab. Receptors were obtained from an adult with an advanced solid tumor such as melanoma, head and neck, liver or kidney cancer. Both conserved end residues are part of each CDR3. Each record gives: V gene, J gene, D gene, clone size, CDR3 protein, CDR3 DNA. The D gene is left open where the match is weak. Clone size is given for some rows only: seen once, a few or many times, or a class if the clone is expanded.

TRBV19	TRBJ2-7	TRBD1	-	CASSIVWDRDSVYEQYF	TGTGCCAGTAGTATCGTGTGGGACAGGGATAGCGTCTACGAGCAGTACTTC
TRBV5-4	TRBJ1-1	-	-	CASSLTVMNTEAFF	TGTGCCAGCAGCCTGACAGTTATGAACACTGAAGCTTTCTTT
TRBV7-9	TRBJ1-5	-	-	CASSPGVGLSNQPQHF	TGTGCCAGCAGCCCGGGAGTTGGCCTTAGCAATCAGCCCCAGCATTTT
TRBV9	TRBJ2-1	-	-	CASRGRGNEQFF	TGTGCCAGCAGAGGGAGGGGGAATGAGCAGTTCTTC
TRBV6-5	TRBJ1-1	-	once	CASSTTGSEAFF	TGTGCCAGCAGTACGACAGGAAGTGAAGCTTTCTTT
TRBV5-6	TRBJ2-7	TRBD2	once	CASSLGLAGKVYEQYF	TGTGCCAGCAGCCTTGGACTAGCGGGGAAGGTCTACGAGCAGTACTTC
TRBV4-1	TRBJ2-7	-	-	CASSQSLSSSSYEQYF	TGCGCCAGCAGCCAGTCGCTCTCCTCCAGCTCCTACGAGCAGTACTTC
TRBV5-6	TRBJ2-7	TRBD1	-	CASSLGGRQGYEQYF	TGTGCCAGCAGCTTGGGGGGTAGACAGGGATACGAGCAGTACTTC
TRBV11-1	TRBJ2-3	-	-	CASSLIDTQYF	TGTGCCAGCAGCTTAATAGATACGCAGTATTTT
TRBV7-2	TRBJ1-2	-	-	CASSLGVGENYGYTF	TGTGCCAGCAGCTTAGGGGTAGGGGAGAACTATGGCTACACCTTC
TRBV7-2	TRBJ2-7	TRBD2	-	CASSWDSGGLGEQYF	TGTGCCAGCAGCTGGGATAGCGGGGGGTTGGGCGAGCAGTACTTC
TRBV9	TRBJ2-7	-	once	CASSVGSGPYEQYF	TGTGCCAGCAGCGTAGGGAGCGGACCTTACGAGCAGTACTTC
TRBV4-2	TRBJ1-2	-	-	CASSQDGSLNYGYTF	TGTGCCAGCAGCCAAGATGGAAGCCTTAACTATGGCTACACCTTC
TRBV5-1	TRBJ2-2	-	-	CASSYLGPANTGELFF	TGCGCCAGCAGCTACCTAGGGCCCGCGAACACCGGGGAGCTGTTTTTT
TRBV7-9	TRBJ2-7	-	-	CASSHPEGGYGEQYF	TGTGCCAGCAGCCACCCCGAGGGGGGCTATGGCGAGCAGTACTTC
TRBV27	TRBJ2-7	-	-	CASSLTDSPFEQYF	TGTGCCAGCAGTCTCACGGACAGTCCTTTCGAGCAGTACTTC
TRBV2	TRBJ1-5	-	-	CASSRGMNQPQHF	TGTGCCAGCAGTCGCGGGATGAATCAGCCCCAGCATTTT
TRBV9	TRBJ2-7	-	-	CASSVTDSYEQYF	TGTGCCAGCAGCGTAACGGATTCCTACGAGCAGTACTTC
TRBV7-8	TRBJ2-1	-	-	CASSSGYNEQFF	TGTGCCAGCAGCTCCGGCTACAATGAGCAGTTCTTC
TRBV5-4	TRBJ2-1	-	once	CASSTGLPNGGEQFF	TGTGCCAGCAGCACAGGACTCCCCAACGGGGGTGAGCAGTTCTTC
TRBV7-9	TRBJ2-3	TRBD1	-	CASTPTGRTSTDTQYF	TGTGCCAGCACCCCGACAGGGCGAACTAGCACAGATACGCAGTATTTT
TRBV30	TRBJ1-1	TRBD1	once	CAWGPGQGVTEAFF	TGTGCCTGGGGACCGGGACAGGGAGTCACTGAAGCTTTCTTT
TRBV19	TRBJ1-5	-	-	CASSISNQPQHF	TGTGCCAGTAGTATATCGAATCAGCCCCAGCATTTT
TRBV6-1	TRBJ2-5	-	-	CASSYAETQYF	TGTGCCAGCAGTTATGCGGAGACCCAGTACTTC
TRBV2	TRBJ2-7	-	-	CASSDRFVHEQYF	TGTGCCAGCAGTGACAGGTTTGTACACGAGCAGTACTTC
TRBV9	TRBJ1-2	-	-	CASSPDTLYGYTF	TGTGCCAGCAGCCCGGACACCCTCTATGGCTACACCTTC
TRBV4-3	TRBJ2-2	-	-	CASSQDKYTGELFF	TGCGCCAGCAGCCAAGATAAATACACCGGGGAGCTGTTTTTT
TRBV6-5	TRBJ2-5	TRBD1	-	CASSQTGWGQETQYF	TGTGCCAGCAGCCAGACAGGGTGGGGACAAGAGACCCAGTACTTC
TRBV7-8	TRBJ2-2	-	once	CASSLGAGELFF	TGTGCCAGCAGCTTAGGGGCCGGGGAGCTGTTTTTT
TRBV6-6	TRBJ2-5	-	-	CASSEGGEQETQYF	TGTGCCAGCAGCGAGGGGGGGGAGCAAGAGACCCAGTACTTC
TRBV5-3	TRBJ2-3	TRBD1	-	CARSLAGGACTDTQYF	TGTGCCAGAAGCTTGGCAGGGGGCGCTTGCACAGATACGCAGTATTTT
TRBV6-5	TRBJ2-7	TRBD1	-	CASRAGTGAYEQYF	TGTGCCAGCAGGGCCGGGACAGGGGCCTACGAGCAGTACTTC
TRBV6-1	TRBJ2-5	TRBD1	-	CASRTGGLETQYF	TGTGCCAGCAGGACAGGGGGCTTAGAGACCCAGTACTTC
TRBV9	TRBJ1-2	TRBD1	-	CASTSLTGAWGYTF	TGTGCCAGCACCTCCCTGACAGGGGCGTGGGGCTACACCTTC
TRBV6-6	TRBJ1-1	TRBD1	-	CASSSDRAGTEAFF	TGTGCCAGCAGTTCCGACAGGGCGGGCACTGAAGCTTTCTTT
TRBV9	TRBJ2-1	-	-	CASSAFTTGDEQFF	TGTGCCAGCAGCGCCTTCACCACCGGGGATGAGCAGTTCTTC
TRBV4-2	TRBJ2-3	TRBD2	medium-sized	CASSVAGVSTDTQYF	TGTGCCAGCAGCGTAGCGGGGGTAAGCACAGATACGCAGTATTTT